The present TCR beta chain was sequenced within a study of blood T cell repertoires in COVID-19. The ends were cut back, 5 bases at V and 0 bases at J, with 16 bases in the middle. CDR1 WNHNN and CDR2 SYGVQD come from the germline V gene (reference sequence). The CDR3 has 17 residues. The method was immunoSEQ multiplex PCR; TCRdb's version includes in-frame clones alone and lacks a portion of them. The profile shows 10,000 to 14,000 clones, about 90% of them singletons. The TCR was taken from a human donor in a cohort sampled during active COVID-19. This sequence joins TRBV10-1 and TRBJ1-4; TRBD1 might be the D (6 bases). The source material was peripheral blood. This CDR3 reads CASSPGTYQATNEKLFF. CDR3 bases: TGCGCCAGCAGTCCCGGGACATATCAAGCAACTAATGAAAAACTGTTTTTT.